This entry features one T cell receptor (beta chain) sequence. Its target is not known. This specimen comes from a study of beta chain features in type 1 diabetes. Trimming removed 3 bases from V and 6 bases from J, with 13 bases in between. This CDR3 is 14 amino acids long. CDR1 is SGHNT and CDR2 is YYREEE in the germline V gene (reference sequence). Study conclusions and caveats: People with Type 1 diabetes carried modestly yet significantly shorter TCRB CDR3s in all four CD4+ subsets.

What was sequenced were expressed TCRB transcripts, since all of the isolated RNA had been reverse transcribed. Method: immunoSEQ multiplex PCR; TCRdb's copy keeps in-frame clones and lacks some. Of about 260,000 clones listed, roughly two thirds were seen once; the top ten hold around 0.057%. The sequenced sample consisted of naive CD4+ T cells from blood. The genes are TRBV5-4 and TRBJ2-1; D remains ambiguous. The receptor comes from a man between 25 and 39 years old in good health. The CDR3 is CASSSSTAGNEQFF. CDR3 DNA: TGTGCCAGCAGCTCGAGCACAGCCGGCAATGAGCAGTTCTTC.